The 10 T cell receptor beta chains reported below all come from one sample, sequenced in a study of blood T cell repertoires in COVID-19. Data came from immunoSEQ multiplex PCR; TCRdb stores just in-frame clones and leaves some out. The table shows 100,000 to 120,000 clones, with roughly 88% occurring only once. Source material: peripheral blood. These receptors were taken from a woman aged 70-85 years who had recovered from COVID-19.

V gene TRBV5-1 combines with J gene TRBJ2-1; 9 bases match TRBD2. The V gene end was trimmed by 2 bases and the J gene end by 3 bases; junction bases not matched to a gene: 6. The CDR3 consists of 16 residues. CDR1 is SGHRS and CDR2 is YFSETQ in the germline V gene. CDR3 sequence: CASSFPKREVYNEQFF. The CDR3 DNA sequence: TGCGCCAGCAGCTTTCCAAAGCGGGAGGTCTACAATGAGCAGTTCTTC.

The chain combines TRBV29-1 with TRBJ2-1; D perhaps matches TRBD2 (7 bases). The germline V and J ends were trimmed by 6 bases and 2 bases, with 17 bases remaining between them. CDR1 SQVTM and CDR2 ANQGSEA come from the germline V gene. The CDR3 has 15 amino acids. The CDR3 protein is CSVRGGAGTYNEQFF. In DNA form, the CDR3 reads TGCAGCGTGAGGGGGGGCGCAGGGACCTACAATGAGCAGTTCTTC.

The CDR3 spells CASSFTGAHEQYF. The CDR3 region has the DNA TGTGCCAGCAGTTTCACAGGCGCCCACGAGCAGTACTTC. The chain links TRBV12-3 or TRBV12-4 to TRBJ2-7, with D maybe TRBD1 (5 bases). The CDR3 totals 13 residues. V was pared by 3 bases and J by 5 bases, with 11 bases between.

This chain connects TRBV14 to TRBJ2-3, with no clear D. The CDR3 sequence is 14 residues long. CDR1 and CDR2 (germline): SGHDN, FVKESK. V was pared by 4 bases and J by 6 bases, with 14 bases between. This chain's CDR3 is CASSPPGFGDTQYF. CDR3 in DNA: TGTGCCAGCAGCCCGCCTGGGTTCGGGGATACGCAGTATTTT.

This clone showed up just once. J is TRBJ1-4 and V is TRBV29-1; D call uncertain. The CDR3 covers 14 residues. Trimming took 6 bases from V and 3 from J, leaving 14 bases between them. Germline V gene sequence: CDR1 SQVTM, CDR2 ANQGSEA. CDR3 nucleotides: TGCAGCGTCCCCGAGGGCAATTCTAATGAAAAACTGTTTTTT. This encodes CSVPEGNSNEKLFF.

The chain has TRBV7-9 and TRBJ1-2; D call uncertain. The germline V and J ends were trimmed by 1 base and 7 bases, with 4 bases remaining between them. This CDR3 spans 11 amino acids. CDR1 is SEHNR and CDR2 is FQNEAQ in the germline V gene (reference sequence). The CDR3 is CASSLVSGYTF. Here the CDR3 DNA reads TGTGCCAGCAGCTTAGTCAGTGGCTACACCTTC. Combining the CDR3 with reference TRBV7-9 and TRBJ1-2 gives the whole variable domain DTGVSQNPRHKITKRGQNVTFRCDPISEHNRLYWYRQTLGQGPEFLTYFQNEAQLEKSRLLSDRFSAERPKGSFSTLEIQRTEQGDSAMYLCASSLVSGYTFGSGTRLTVV.

V usage is TRBV6-5 and J usage is TRBJ1-5, with 7 bases that match TRBD1. The CDR3 covers 15 residues. V lost 5 bases, J lost 0 bases, and 4 bases stayed unmatched. The germline CDR1 and CDR2 sequences are MNHEY and SVGAGI. CDR3 protein: CASSRDRYSNQPQHF. The DNA for the CDR3 is TGTGCCAGCAGTAGGGACAGATATAGCAATCAGCCCCAGCATTTT.

The rearrangement uses TRBV28 and TRBJ2-5, with D possibly being TRBD1 (6 bases). The CDR3 contains 13 residues. The germline gives CDR1 MDHEN, CDR2 SYDVKM. The V gene lost 8 bases and the J gene lost 2 bases, with 12 bases spanning the gap. The DNA of the CDR3 is TGTGCCAGCTCAGGGGTCATGCAAGAGACCCAGTACTTC. Translated, it gives CASSGVMQETQYF.

The chain combines TRBV6-5 with TRBJ1-1; TRBD1 might be the D (5 bases). V lost 3 bases and J lost 0, with 8 bases in between. CDR3 length: 14 residues. CDR1 MNHEY and CDR2 SVGAGI come from the germline V gene. The CDR3 protein is CASSYRGMNTEAFF. The CDR3 bases are TGTGCCAGCAGTTATAGGGGCATGAACACTGAAGCTTTCTTT.

The V gene is TRBV4-1, the J gene TRBJ2-2; D is ambiguous. This CDR3 is built from 16 residues. Germline V gene data show CDR1 as MGHRA and CDR2 as YSYEKL. V was pared by 4 bases and J by 5 bases, with 17 bases between. Written as DNA, the CDR3 is TGCGCCAGCAGCCCTTCCACGCAGGCGTCGACCGGGGAGCTGTTTTTT. This encodes CASSPSTQASTGELFF.